Below, 5 T cell receptor beta chains from the same sample are listed, as sequenced in a study of blood T cell repertoires in COVID-19. Here immunoSEQ multiplex PCR was the method, and the copy in TCRdb shows in-frame clones only, minus some. The repertoire holds around 50,000 clones, with 90% as singletons. Sequenced input: peripheral blood. These receptors were taken from a man between 65 and 79 years old with active COVID-19.

The CDR3 loop reads CASSFLGSSPLHF. As DNA, the CDR3 is TGTGCCAGCAGCTTTCTGGGGAGTTCACCCCTCCACTTT. The J gene is TRBJ1-6, the V gene TRBV11-2, with no clear D. In germline, CDR1 is SGHAT, CDR2 FQNNGV. This CDR3 contains 13 residues. Trimming shortened V by 3 bases and J by 9 bases, and 9 bases separated the two germline ends.

This chain links TRBV2 with TRBJ1-2, with TRBD1 matching over 7 bases. The CDR3 extends over 12 amino acids. CDR1 is SNHLY, CDR2 FYNNEI, per germline. V was clipped by 5 bases and J by 6 bases; unmatched bases: 3. In nucleotides, the CDR3 is TGTGCCAGCAGTCAACAGGGGAATGGCTACACCTTC. Translation: CASSQQGNGYTF.

The gene calls are TRBV7-8 and TRBJ2-1; 10 bases are a match to TRBD2. CDR3 size: 18 residues. Looked up from germline, CDR1 is SGHVS and CDR2 is FQNEAQ. The V segment lost 8 bases and the J segment 7 bases; nucleotides outside the gene matches: 20. The CDR3 bases are TGTGCCAGCTGTTCGTTTTCAGTAGCGGGAGGAGGAAGGAATGAGCAGTTCTTC. Translated, it gives CASCSFSVAGGGRNEQFF.

CDR3 residues: CASSTGTGTDTQYF. In DNA form, the CDR3 reads TGTGCCAGCAGTACCGGGACAGGGACAGATACGCAGTATTTT. The V and J genes are TRBV6-6 and TRBJ2-3, with 9 bases aligning to TRBD1. This CDR3 comprises 14 residues. Germline V gene data show CDR1 as MNHNY and CDR2 as SVGAGI (reference sequence). Unmatched junction bases numbered 3, after V lost 5 bases and J lost 3 bases.

This clone was counted once. V usage is TRBV18 and J usage is TRBJ1-2; TRBD1 might be the D (5 bases). The germline gives CDR1 KGHSH, CDR2 LQKENI. This CDR3 has 13 amino acids. With 2 bases removed from V and 7 bases from J, the gap between germline ends came to 11 bases. CDR3 amino acids: CASSPESGLGYTF. The CDR3 DNA is TGTGCCAGCTCACCAGAGTCGGGACTTGGCTACACCTTC.